What follows is one T cell receptor beta chain and its context. What it binds is not known. The data originate from a study of CD8+CD57+ T cells in acquired aplastic anemia. Overall study: Mean DNA quantity obtained from sorted CD4+ and CD8+ cells was 3 to 3.5 ug.

V was shortened by 1 base and J by 9 bases, with 1 base between the two germline ends. The CDR3 length is 10 residues. Germline V gene sequence: CDR1 MNHNS, CDR2 SASEGT. Profiling of TCR beta VDJ combinations and CDR3 sequences used genomic DNA as template. Using its own MiXCR run on the reads, TCRdb lists one record per CDR3 protein. This sample has more than 200,000 distinct CDR3 sequences, with under 55% found just once. Selection for sequencing was limited to patients who had shown CD8+CD57+ cell expansion by flow cytometry. Study conclusions and caveats: The study found no significant CD8+ Simpson's diversity difference between patients and controls. Patients and controls shared roughly 30 CD8+ CDR3 sequences, which appeared highly expressed in patients and within their immunodominant clones.

The chain has TRBV6-1 and TRBJ2-1; no definite D call. Specimen: sorted CD4+, CD8+, or CD8+CD57+ T cells (not recorded which) from PBMCs. The sequence derives from a human donor with aplastic anemia. This CDR3 reads CASSEVEQFF. The CDR3 region has the DNA TGTGCCAGCAGTGAAGTTGAGCAGTTCTTC.